This is a list of T cell receptor beta chains from one sample in a study of blood T cell repertoires in COVID-19. TCRdb's copy holds only in-frame clones and misses some; the assay was immunoSEQ multiplex PCR. The sample records just over 150,000 clones, roughly 90% being singletons. The sequencing sample was made of peripheral blood. The receptors stem from a young man with COVID-19, enrolled during active disease. The CDR3 runs from the conserved cysteine through the conserved F or W. D genes are given only for firm matches. For some rows the clone size is stated as once, few or many, or as a class when expanded; others skip it.

abundance: -
d_gene: -
v_gene: TRBV7-8
j_gene: TRBJ2-5
CDR3nt: TGTGCCAGCAGCTTACAGGGGGAGACCCAGTACTTC
CDR3aa: CASSLQGETQYF

abundance: -
d_gene: -
v_gene: TRBV13
j_gene: TRBJ2-7
CDR3nt: TGTGCCAGCAGCTTACCGGAGGGCCGTAACGAGCAGTACTTC
CDR3aa: CASSLPEGRNEQYF

abundance: -
d_gene: TRBD1
v_gene: TRBV6-5
j_gene: TRBJ1-3
CDR3nt: TGTGCCAGCAGTTACGGACAGGGGAGCTCTGGAAACACCATATATTTT
CDR3aa: CASSYGQGSSGNTIYF

abundance: -
d_gene: TRBD1
v_gene: TRBV7-8
j_gene: TRBJ1-5
CDR3nt: TGTGCCAGCAGCCCGACAGGGGATGGCAATCAGCCCCAGCATTTT
CDR3aa: CASSPTGDGNQPQHF

abundance: -
d_gene: -
v_gene: TRBV5-6
j_gene: TRBJ1-3
CDR3nt: TGTGCCAGCAGCTTGGAGCGCAACTCTGGAAACACCATATATTTT
CDR3aa: CASSLERNSGNTIYF

abundance: -
d_gene: TRBD2
v_gene: TRBV12-3/TRBV12-4
j_gene: TRBJ2-1
CDR3nt: TGTGCCAGCAGCGGTAAGCGGGAGAGGCAGTTCTTC
CDR3aa: CASSGKRERQFF

abundance: -
d_gene: TRBD1
v_gene: TRBV5-1
j_gene: TRBJ1-5
CDR3nt: TGCGCCAGCAGCTACGGGACAGGGGAAGTGCCCCAGCATTTT
CDR3aa: CASSYGTGEVPQHF

abundance: once
d_gene: TRBD1
v_gene: TRBV3-1/TRBV3-2
j_gene: TRBJ2-3
CDR3nt: TGTGCCAGCAGACGAGCAGGGGGCGGAGATACGCAGTATTTT
CDR3aa: CASRRAGGGDTQYF

abundance: -
d_gene: TRBD2
v_gene: TRBV27
j_gene: TRBJ2-1
CDR3nt: TGTGCCAGCAGTCTCCTAGCGGGGGGGACCTACAATGAGCAGTTCTTC
CDR3aa: CASSLLAGGTYNEQFF

abundance: -
d_gene: TRBD2
v_gene: TRBV27
j_gene: TRBJ2-7
CDR3nt: TGTGCCAGCATCGGGACTAGCGGGAGGGCCTACGAGCAGTACTTC
CDR3aa: CASIGTSGRAYEQYF

abundance: -
d_gene: TRBD1
v_gene: TRBV5-5
j_gene: TRBJ1-2
CDR3nt: TGTGCCAGCAGCAGGACAGGGACGACTTATGGCTACACCTTC
CDR3aa: CASSRTGTTYGYTF

abundance: -
d_gene: TRBD2
v_gene: TRBV10-3
j_gene: TRBJ2-3
CDR3nt: TGTGCCATCAGTGAAGTGGGACTAGCTTCCCCAGATACGCAGTATTTT
CDR3aa: CAISEVGLASPDTQYF

abundance: -
d_gene: -
v_gene: TRBV6-6
j_gene: TRBJ2-5
CDR3nt: TGTGCCAGCAACCACGGACTGCTCGGGCAAGAGACCCAGTACTTC
CDR3aa: CASNHGLLGQETQYF

abundance: -
d_gene: -
v_gene: TRBV4-2
j_gene: TRBJ1-5
CDR3nt: TGTGCCAGCAGCCCTGCGGAGCCCCCCGGGGGACAGCCCCAGCATTTT
CDR3aa: CASSPAEPPGGQPQHF

abundance: -
d_gene: -
v_gene: TRBV12-3/TRBV12-4
j_gene: TRBJ1-1
CDR3nt: TGTGCCAGCAGTTTCTCATGGGCAGGAGCTTTCTTT
CDR3aa: CASSFSWAGAFF

abundance: once
d_gene: -
v_gene: TRBV3-1/TRBV3-2
j_gene: TRBJ1-3
CDR3nt: TGTGCCAGCAGCCAAGGGGTACGGGGGGCTCGGGCTGGAAACACCATATATTTT
CDR3aa: CASSQGVRGARAGNTIYF

abundance: -
d_gene: TRBD1
v_gene: TRBV6-6
j_gene: TRBJ1-6
CDR3nt: TGTGCCAGCAGTCGAAACCGGGACAGCTCCTATAATTCACCCCTCCACTTT
CDR3aa: CASSRNRDSSYNSPLHF

abundance: -
d_gene: -
v_gene: TRBV29-1
j_gene: TRBJ1-2
CDR3nt: TGCAGCGTAGTACAGGAGTGGTATGGCTACACCTTC
CDR3aa: CSVVQEWYGYTF

abundance: -
d_gene: TRBD1
v_gene: TRBV19
j_gene: TRBJ1-2
CDR3nt: TGTGCCAGTAGTATAGACTCCGGGACAGGATTAATATATGGCTACACCTTC
CDR3aa: CASSIDSGTGLIYGYTF

abundance: -
d_gene: -
v_gene: TRBV7-7
j_gene: TRBJ2-2
CDR3nt: TGTGCCAGCAGCGCACTAGGTCCCGGGGAGCTGTTTTTT
CDR3aa: CASSALGPGELFF

abundance: -
d_gene: TRBD1
v_gene: TRBV2
j_gene: TRBJ2-1
CDR3nt: TGTGCCAGCAGGATAACAGGGGACAATGAGCAGTTCTTC
CDR3aa: CASRITGDNEQFF

abundance: -
d_gene: TRBD1
v_gene: TRBV9
j_gene: TRBJ2-7
CDR3nt: TGTGCCAGCAGCGTAGGTACAGGGGCCTACGAGCAGTACTTC
CDR3aa: CASSVGTGAYEQYF

abundance: -
d_gene: -
v_gene: TRBV27
j_gene: TRBJ2-7
CDR3nt: TGTGCCAGCAGTTTCGAGGGAGCCTACGAGCAGTACTTC
CDR3aa: CASSFEGAYEQYF

abundance: -
d_gene: -
v_gene: TRBV6-1
j_gene: TRBJ1-4
CDR3nt: TGTGCCAGCAGTGAAGCGCTATCCTCGGCTGAGGGTGAAAAACTGTTTTTT
CDR3aa: CASSEALSSAEGEKLFF

abundance: -
d_gene: -
v_gene: TRBV10-3
j_gene: TRBJ1-2
CDR3nt: TGTGCCATAAAAACGGACACTAACTATGGCTACACCTTC
CDR3aa: CAIKTDTNYGYTF

abundance: once
d_gene: -
v_gene: TRBV15
j_gene: TRBJ1-3
CDR3nt: TGTGCCACCAGCAGAGAGAGGTTAAGCTCTGGAAACACCATATATTTT
CDR3aa: CATSRERLSSGNTIYF

abundance: -
d_gene: TRBD1
v_gene: TRBV18
j_gene: TRBJ2-1
CDR3nt: TGTGCCAGCTCACCACGGTTACAGGGGGCGTACAATGAGCAGTTCTTC
CDR3aa: CASSPRLQGAYNEQFF

abundance: -
d_gene: TRBD2
v_gene: TRBV7-2
j_gene: TRBJ2-1
CDR3nt: TGTGCCAGCAGCCTACTAGCGGGCTCCTACAATGAGCAGTTCTTC
CDR3aa: CASSLLAGSYNEQFF

abundance: -
d_gene: TRBD1
v_gene: TRBV11-1
j_gene: TRBJ2-7
CDR3nt: TGTGCCAGCGTCCCACAGGGGGGCCCCTACGAGCAGTACTTC
CDR3aa: CASVPQGGPYEQYF

abundance: once
d_gene: TRBD1
v_gene: TRBV7-8
j_gene: TRBJ1-2
CDR3nt: TGTGCCAGCAGCGATCTTGGTGGACAGGGGGCTTACGGCTACACCTTC
CDR3aa: CASSDLGGQGAYGYTF

abundance: once
d_gene: -
v_gene: TRBV3-1/TRBV3-2
j_gene: TRBJ2-7
CDR3nt: TGTGCCAGCAGTCTCACAGGGTACGAGCAGTACTTC
CDR3aa: CASSLTGYEQYF

abundance: -
d_gene: -
v_gene: TRBV27
j_gene: TRBJ1-1
CDR3nt: TGTGCCAGCAGTCACAGGGTTGGAGCTGAAGCTTTCTTT
CDR3aa: CASSHRVGAEAFF

abundance: -
d_gene: -
v_gene: TRBV4-1
j_gene: TRBJ2-6
CDR3nt: TGCGCCAGCAGCCAGCAGTCTGGGGCCAACGTCCTGACTTTC
CDR3aa: CASSQQSGANVLTF

abundance: -
d_gene: TRBD1
v_gene: TRBV6-5
j_gene: TRBJ2-7
CDR3nt: TGTGCCAGCAGTTACTCGACCAGGGGGCAGTACGAGCAGTACTTC
CDR3aa: CASSYSTRGQYEQYF

abundance: -
d_gene: TRBD2
v_gene: TRBV7-2
j_gene: TRBJ2-7
CDR3nt: TGTGCCAGCAGCCCTAGCGGGACGGGTGAGCAGTACTTC
CDR3aa: CASSPSGTGEQYF

abundance: -
d_gene: -
v_gene: TRBV19
j_gene: TRBJ2-3
CDR3nt: TGTGCCAGTAGTCCCCGGGGAGGGGGAGGACCCACAGATACGCAGTATTTT
CDR3aa: CASSPRGGGGPTDTQYF

abundance: -
d_gene: TRBD2
v_gene: TRBV11-2
j_gene: TRBJ2-1
CDR3nt: TGTGCCAGCAGCAATGGACTAGCGGGAGGTTTGAACTTCAATGAGCAGTTCTTC
CDR3aa: CASSNGLAGGLNFNEQFF

abundance: once
d_gene: -
v_gene: TRBV6-5
j_gene: TRBJ2-7
CDR3nt: TGTGCCAGCGGATCTAGCCCTCTAAAGCACGAGCAGTACTTC
CDR3aa: CASGSSPLKHEQYF

abundance: -
d_gene: -
v_gene: TRBV4-1
j_gene: TRBJ1-1
CDR3nt: TGCGCCAGCAGCCAATTACCCAGCGGGGGAATGAACACTGAAGCTTTCTTT
CDR3aa: CASSQLPSGGMNTEAFF

abundance: once
d_gene: -
v_gene: TRBV12-5
j_gene: TRBJ1-5
CDR3nt: TGTGCTAGTGGTTTGCAACAGGGAACGTCCACTCAGCCCCAGCATTTT
CDR3aa: CASGLQQGTSTQPQHF

abundance: -
d_gene: -
v_gene: TRBV9
j_gene: TRBJ2-3
CDR3nt: TGTGCCAGCAGCGTAGATGTTTCGGATACGCAGTATTTT
CDR3aa: CASSVDVSDTQYF

abundance: -
d_gene: TRBD1
v_gene: TRBV7-3
j_gene: TRBJ2-5
CDR3nt: TGTGCCAGCAGCTTATTGGAAGGGACAGTGCATCAAGACACCCAGTACTTC
CDR3aa: CASSLLEGTVHQDTQYF

abundance: -
d_gene: TRBD1
v_gene: TRBV2
j_gene: TRBJ1-2
CDR3nt: TGTGCCAGCAGTATGGAGACAGGGAACTATGGCTACACCTTC
CDR3aa: CASSMETGNYGYTF

abundance: -
d_gene: -
v_gene: TRBV7-3
j_gene: TRBJ2-7
CDR3nt: -
CDR3aa: CASSFGPGGYEQYF

abundance: few
d_gene: TRBD1
v_gene: TRBV5-1
j_gene: TRBJ1-2
CDR3nt: TGCGCCAGCAGCGCACCGGACAGGGGTGCCTATGGCTACACCTTC
CDR3aa: CASSAPDRGAYGYTF

abundance: -
d_gene: -
v_gene: TRBV6-2/TRBV6-3
j_gene: TRBJ1-1
CDR3nt: TGTGCCAGCAGCCCCGGACACTTGAACACTGAAGCTTTCTTT
CDR3aa: CASSPGHLNTEAFF

abundance: -
d_gene: -
v_gene: TRBV6-2/TRBV6-3
j_gene: TRBJ1-2
CDR3nt: TGTGCCAGCAGTCTAACCGCTAACTATGGCTACACCTTC
CDR3aa: CASSLTANYGYTF